Presented here are 18 T cell receptor beta chains from one specimen sequenced in a study of blood T cell repertoires in COVID-19 (dated by TCRdb to 2019 to 2021). The library was produced with the immunoSEQ multiplex PCR assay. The table comes from immuneACCESS by way of TCRdb, which keeps in-frame sequences with V and J called. Part of the clones is missing from these tables; in studies checked, under half for an unresolved V gene and the rest for unknown reasons. This sample has 200,000 to 300,000 clones in its table, and just over 85% of those were observed once. The top ten hold 1.5% to 2% of the sample. Sequenced material: PBMCs or T cells enriched from blood (not recorded which). These receptors all stem from a man in his forties who had recovered from COVID-19.

This clone was seen only once. The chain joins TRBV29-1 to TRBJ2-3, with 7 bases identical to TRBD1. The length of the CDR3 is 14 residues. The J segment lost 1 base and the V segment lost 4 bases, leaving 5 bases of the junction unmatched. Germline V gene lookup returns CDR1 SQVTM and CDR2 ANQGSEA. The DNA of the CDR3 is TGCAGCGTTGTGGCAGGGGGTGGCACAGATACGCAGTATTTT. It encodes CSVVAGGGTDTQYF.

A single count supports this clone. CDR3 protein: CASSQTHPETQYF. For the CDR3, the DNA is TGTGCCAGCAGCCAGACTCACCCGGAGACCCAGTACTTC. The chain employs TRBV3-1 (or the pseudogene TRBV3-2) and TRBJ2-5; D ambiguous. Germline V gene data show CDR1 as LGHDT and CDR2 as YNNKEL (reference sequence). This CDR3 has 13 residues. Trimming removed 3 bases at V and 5 bases at J, with 10 bases between.

The sample holds one count of this clone. DNA of the CDR3: TGTGCCAGCAGCGCCGGGGGACAGTGGGTCGGGGAGCTGTTTTTT. Amino acids: CASSAGGQWVGELFF. The V call is TRBV9, the J call TRBJ2-2; D perhaps matches TRBD1 (7 bases). From germline, CDR1 is SGDLS and CDR2 YYNGEE. Trimming took 3 bases from V and 7 from J, leaving 16 bases between them. The CDR3 sequence is 15 residues long. The full variable domain, rest sourced from reference TRBV9 and TRBJ2-2, is DSGVTQTPKHLITATGQRVTLRCSPRSGDLSVYWYQQSLDQGLQFLIQYYNGEERAKGNILERFSAQQFPDLHSELNLSSLELGDSALYFCASSAGGQWVGELFFGEGSRLTVL.

The chain employs TRBV19 and TRBJ1-5, with 8 bases identical to TRBD1. This CDR3 spans 15 amino acids. V gave up 5 bases and J gave up 5 bases; unmatched junction bases: 8. CDR1 is LNHDA, CDR2 SQIVND, per germline (reference sequence). CDR3 sequence: CASSVGQGIDQPQHF. DNA of the CDR3: TGTGCCAGTAGTGTAGGACAGGGTATTGATCAGCCCCAGCATTTT.

The chain carries TRBV6-6 and TRBJ2-7; perhaps TRBD1 as D (7 bases). Germline CDR1 is MNHNY and CDR2 is SVGAGI (reference sequence). V was shortened by 6 bases and J by 5 bases, with 17 bases between the two germline ends. The CDR3 loop spans 14 amino acids. The CDR3: CASRSAGGGNEQYF. The CDR3 DNA reads as TGTGCCAGCAGATCCGCAGGGGGAGGAAACGAGCAGTACTTC.

The sample holds a few counts of this clone. The chain combines TRBV19 with TRBJ1-5; 8 positions agree with TRBD1. The V and J ends lost 5 bases and 5 bases, in that order; junction bases with no gene match: 5. The CDR3 is 14 residues long. Germline V lookup: CDR1 LNHDA, CDR2 SQIVND (reference sequence). The CDR3 sequence: CASSPGQGDQPQHF. The CDR3 nucleotides read TGTGCCAGTAGTCCCGGACAGGGAGATCAGCCCCAGCATTTT. The variable domain in full, with the rest retrieved from reference TRBV19 and TRBJ1-5, is DGGITQSPKYLFRKEGQNVTLSCEQNLNHDAMYWYRQDPGQGLRLIYYSQIVNDFQKGDIAEGYSVSREKKESFPLTVTSAQKNPTAFYLCASSPGQGDQPQHFGDGTRLSIL.

The gene calls are TRBV29-1 and TRBJ2-2; D perhaps matches TRBD1 (5 bases). Germline V gene lookup returns CDR1 SQVTM and CDR2 ANQGSEA. The CDR3 runs to 14 residues. V lost 7 bases and J 1 base, leaving 13 bases between the germline ends. CDR3 sequence reads: CSAQGQQNTGELFF. The CDR3 DNA reads as TGCAGCGCCCAGGGTCAGCAGAACACCGGGGAGCTGTTTTTT.

This rearrangement joins TRBV27 to TRBJ1-1; TRBD1 matches 10 bases. With 3 bases clipped from V and 4 bases from J, the junction kept 5 bases outside the gene matches. The length of the CDR3 is 15 residues. Germline V gene sequence: CDR1 MNHEY, CDR2 SMNVEV (reference sequence). The CDR3 protein is CASSLKDRGPTEAFF. CDR3 DNA sequence: TGTGCCAGCAGTTTGAAAGACAGGGGGCCCACTGAAGCTTTCTTT.

This chain connects TRBV6-5 to TRBJ2-3; D unresolved. The germline CDR1 and CDR2 sequences are MNHEY and SVGAGI. With 2 bases removed from V and 7 bases from J, the gap between germline ends came to 10 bases. The CDR3 is 13 amino acids. The CDR3 reads CASSYNLRNTQYF. In DNA form, the CDR3 reads TGTGCCAGCAGTTACAATCTCAGAAATACGCAGTATTTT.

The chain carries TRBV5-1 and TRBJ2-5; D unclear. Trimming cost V 3 bases and J 5 bases, with 5 bases left between them. Germline loops: CDR1 SGHRS, CDR2 YFSETQ. CDR3 length: 11 residues. CDR3 sequence: CASSSIETQYF. The CDR3 region has the DNA TGCGCCAGCAGCTCTATCGAGACCCAGTACTTC.

The chain uses TRBV5-6 and TRBJ2-5; TRBD1 matches at 8 bases. In germline, CDR1 is SGHDT, CDR2 YYEEEE. V shed 0 bases and J 5 bases; nucleotides not matched to a gene: 9. The CDR3 is 16 amino acids. CDR3 bases: TGTGCCAGCAGCTTGGTAGGGCAGGGGGCTATTGAGACCCAGTACTTC. Its translation: CASSLVGQGAIETQYF.

This chain uses TRBV11-2 with TRBJ2-1; 9 nucleotides match TRBD1. The CDR3 is made up of 13 amino acids. V gave up 5 bases and J gave up 8 bases; unmatched junction bases: 4. Germline lookup yields CDR1 SGHAT and CDR2 FQNNGV. Written as DNA, the CDR3 is TGTGCCAGCAGCCTCGGACAGGGGTATGAGCAGTTCTTC. Translated: CASSLGQGYEQFF.

The chain joins TRBV19 to TRBJ2-1; the D gene is possibly TRBD1 (5 bases). CDR1 LNHDA and CDR2 SQIVND come from the germline V gene (reference sequence). The CDR3 length is 15 residues. V dropped 0 bases and J dropped 4 bases, with 10 bases sitting between them. The DNA of the CDR3 is TGTGCCAGTAGTATAGAGGGGCAGGGTTACAATGAGCAGTTCTTC. It codes for CASSIEGQGYNEQFF.

This clone was observed a handful of times. The chain employs TRBV7-2 and TRBJ2-1; 8 bases are a match to TRBD1. The CDR3 loop spans 13 amino acids. V trimming: 0 bases; J trimming: 12 bases; junction bases outside the gene matches: 4. Germline V lookup: CDR1 SGHTA, CDR2 FQGNSA. The CDR3 is CASSLAPTGGQFF. DNA of the CDR3: TGTGCCAGCAGCTTAGCGCCCACAGGGGGGCAGTTCTTC.

The chain employs TRBV27 and TRBJ2-3; 8 nucleotides agree with TRBD1. The V and J ends lost 7 bases and 2 bases, in that order; junction bases with no gene match: 8. In germline, CDR1 is MNHEY, CDR2 SMNVEV (reference sequence). The CDR3 is 15 amino acids. The CDR3 nucleotides read TGTGCCAGCACCGTAGACAGGGGCCACACAGATACGCAGTATTTT. As protein: CASTVDRGHTDTQYF.

The chain employs TRBV9 and TRBJ1-1, with D maybe TRBD1 (6 bases). This CDR3 is 13 amino acids long. The V end was cut by 2 bases, the J end by 3 bases, with 8 bases between. Germline CDR1 and CDR2: SGDLS and YYNGEE. The CDR3 region is CASSVGADTEAFF. CDR3 coding DNA: TGTGCCAGCAGCGTGGGGGCCGACACTGAAGCTTTCTTT. The entire variable domain, with the rest obtained from reference TRBV9 and TRBJ1-1, is as follows: DSGVTQTPKHLITATGQRVTLRCSPRSGDLSVYWYQQSLDQGLQFLIQYYNGEERAKGNILERFSAQQFPDLHSELNLSSLELGDSALYFCASSVGADTEAFFGQGTRLTVV.

This clone was counted once. The CDR3 sequence is CASSWISQGNEQFF. For the CDR3, the DNA is TGTGCCAGCAGCTGGATCTCACAGGGCAATGAGCAGTTCTTC. The rearrangement uses TRBV7-9 and TRBJ2-1, with D possibly matching TRBD1 (6 bases). The CDR3 contains 14 residues. From germline, CDR1 is SEHNR and CDR2 FQNEAQ (reference sequence). Trimming pared 4 bases from V and 6 bases from J, leaving 13 bases between.

The rearrangement uses TRBV7-9 and TRBJ1-1; 7 nucleotides align to TRBD1. The CDR3 is made up of 16 amino acids. From germline, CDR1 is SEHNR and CDR2 FQNEAQ (reference sequence). The V and J ends lost 5 bases and 2 bases, in that order; junction bases with no gene match: 11. CDR3 in DNA: TGTGCCAGCAGCCCCGAAGGGGGCGCCTTCAACACTGAAGCTTTCTTT. It encodes CASSPEGGAFNTEAFF.